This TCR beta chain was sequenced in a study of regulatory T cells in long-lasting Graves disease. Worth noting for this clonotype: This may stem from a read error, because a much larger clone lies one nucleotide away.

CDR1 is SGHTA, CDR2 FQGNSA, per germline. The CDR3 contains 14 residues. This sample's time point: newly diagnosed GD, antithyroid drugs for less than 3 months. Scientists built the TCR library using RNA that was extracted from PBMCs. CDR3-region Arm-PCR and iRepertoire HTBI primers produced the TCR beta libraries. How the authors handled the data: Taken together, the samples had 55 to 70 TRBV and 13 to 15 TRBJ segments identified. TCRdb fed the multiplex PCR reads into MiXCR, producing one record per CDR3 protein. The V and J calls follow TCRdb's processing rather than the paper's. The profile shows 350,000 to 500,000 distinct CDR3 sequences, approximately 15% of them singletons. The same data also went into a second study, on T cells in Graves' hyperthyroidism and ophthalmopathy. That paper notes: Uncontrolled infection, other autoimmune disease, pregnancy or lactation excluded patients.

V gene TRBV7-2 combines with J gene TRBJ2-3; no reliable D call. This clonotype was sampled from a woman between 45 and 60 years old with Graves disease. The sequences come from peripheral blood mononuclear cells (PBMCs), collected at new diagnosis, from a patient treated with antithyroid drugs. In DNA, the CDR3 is TGTGCCTGCAGCCTACCCCCGCGCACAGATACGCAGTATTTT. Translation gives CACSLPPRTDTQYF.